The present T cell receptor (beta chain) was sequenced within a study of spatial heterogeneity in lung cancer. Overall study findings and caveats: Tumor mutation counts were tracked by expanded intratumoral alpha and beta TCR counts.

Many counts were recorded for this clonotype. As yet, its antigen is unknown. Each CDR3 protein gets one entry after TCRdb re-called the 5' RACE reads with MiXCR. The sample lists about 6,000 distinct CDR3 sequences, more than 9% occurring once. Time point meaning: sample taken at primary tumor resection. There were roughly 72 donors, all of them untreated patients with early-stage non-small cell lung cancer. The TCR originated in a female donor with early-stage non-small cell lung cancer. The sample was lung tumor tissue, taken at surgery.

CDR3 in amino acids: CASSATRGAFYNEQFF. The CDR3 DNA follows: TGTGCCAGCAGTGCCACCCGGGGGGCCTTCTACAATGAGCAGTTCTTC. The chain recombines TRBV27 with TRBJ2-1; D perhaps matches TRBD2 (7 bases). The CDR3 runs 16 residues. V lost 5 bases and J lost 3, with 17 bases in between. Germline assignment: CDR1 MNHEY and CDR2 SMNVEV (reference sequence).